A single sample is the source of the 20 T cell receptor beta chains below, sequenced in a study of spatial heterogeneity in lung cancer. Time point reported: sample taken at primary tumor resection. Sequencing covered unsorted whole RNA taken from tumor, nontumor lung or frozen PBMC. TCRdb analysed the 5' RACE reads with MiXCR anew, one entry per CDR3 protein. The table includes around 25,000 distinct CDR3 sequences, about 13% detected once. Source: PBMCs, taken at surgery. The origin of the receptors is a female donor with early-stage non-small cell lung cancer.

This clonotype has at least ten counts. J is TRBJ2-2 and V is TRBV7-8; no firm D call. Trimming shortened V by 1 base and J by 8 bases, and 14 bases separated the two germline ends. Germline loops: CDR1 SGHVS, CDR2 FQNEAQ. The CDR3 loop spans 15 amino acids. The CDR3 DNA is TGTGCCAGCAGCTTAGGCGCGACTCACGTAGGGGAGCTGTTTTTT. It specifies CASSLGATHVGELFF.

This clonotype has a count of ten or more. The CDR3 DNA follows: TGTGCCAGCAGCTTCAGGACTAGCGGGGGGAACACAGATACGCAGTATTTT. It encodes CASSFRTSGGNTDTQYF. The chain has TRBV13 and TRBJ2-3; 14 nucleotides line up with TRBD2. Per the germline V gene, CDR1 is PRHDT and CDR2 is FYEKMQ (reference sequence). The CDR3 runs to 17 residues. Trimming removed 3 bases from V and 2 bases from J; junction bases left unmatched: 4.

This clonotype was detected ten times or more. V usage is TRBV6-2 or TRBV6-3 and J usage is TRBJ2-7; TRBD2 might be the D (5 bases). CDR1 is MNHEY, CDR2 SVGEGT, per germline. The CDR3 consists of 12 residues. The V gene lost 8 bases and the J gene lost 1 base, with 9 bases spanning the gap. This CDR3 reads CASSKRSYEQYV. For the CDR3, the DNA is TGTGCCAGCTCGAAGCGGTCCTACGAGCAGTACGTC.

This clonotype occurred many times. V usage is TRBV5-5 and J usage is TRBJ2-7; D is ambiguous. Germline V gives CDR1 SGHKS, CDR2 YYEKEE (reference sequence). V was pared by 1 base and J by 4 bases, with 6 bases between. CDR3 length equals 12 residues. CDR3 coding DNA: TGTGCCAGCAGCTTGATTGATTACGAGCAGTACTTC. This codes for CASSLIDYEQYF. Using reference TRBV5-5 and TRBJ2-7 for the parts outside the CDR3, the full variable domain is DAGVTQSPTHLIKTRGQQVTLRCSPISGHKSVSWYQQVLGQGPQFIFQYYEKEERGRGNFPDRFSARQFPNYSSELNVNALLLGDSALYLCASSLIDYEQYFGPGTRLTVT.

This clonotype was recorded many times. The chain uses TRBV28 and TRBJ2-6; D is ambiguous. V lost 2 bases, J lost 0 bases, and 11 bases lay in between. The CDR3 loop spans 17 amino acids. Germline V lookup: CDR1 MDHEN, CDR2 SYDVKM. The CDR3: CASSLTSAASGANVLTF. DNA for the CDR3: TGTGCCAGCAGTTTAACGTCGGCAGCCTCTGGGGCCAACGTCCTGACTTTC. The whole variable domain, remainder taken from reference TRBV28 and TRBJ2-6, is DVKVTQSSRYLVKRTGEKVFLECVQDMDHENMFWYRQDPGLGLRLIYFSYDVKMKEKGDIPEGYSVSREKKERFSLILESASTNQTSMYLCASSLTSAASGANVLTFGAGSRLTVL.

The chain carries TRBV18 and TRBJ2-7; D assignment may be TRBD1 or TRBD2 (7 bases each). This CDR3 is built from 15 residues. Trimming cost V 2 bases and J 4 bases, with 15 bases left between them. Germline-derived CDR1 and CDR2 are KGHSH and LQKENI. The CDR3 DNA reads TGTGCCAGCTCACCATCGCAGGGGGGGCTTTACGAGCAGTACGTC. It translates to CASSPSQGGLYEQYV.

Many counts were recorded for this clonotype. The J gene is TRBJ2-7, the V gene TRBV27; the D is unclear. The germline V and J ends were trimmed by 10 bases and 1 base, with 14 bases remaining between them. The CDR3 sequence is 13 residues long. Germline V gene data show CDR1 as MNHEY and CDR2 as SMNVEV (reference sequence). The CDR3 spells CATLKAGSYEQYF. The CDR3 DNA sequence: TGTGCCACCTTAAAGGCAGGATCCTACGAGCAGTACTTC.

The count of this clonotype is one. The CDR3 bases are TGTGCCAGCAGTCCCAGGACAGGCTACCCTAATAATTCACCCCTCCACTTT. Protein product: CASSPRTGYPNNSPLHF. The chain uses TRBV27 and TRBJ1-6; 7 bases map to TRBD1. CDR1 and CDR2 (germline): MNHEY, SMNVEV (reference sequence). The V and J ends lost 5 bases and 5 bases, in that order; junction bases with no gene match: 12. The CDR3 spans 17 residues.

This clonotype was observed a handful of times. This chain joins TRBV2 and TRBJ2-3; D gene uncertain. Trimming left V 3 bases short and J 4 bases short, with 11 bases between. The CDR3 contains 14 residues. Germline V gene sequence: CDR1 SNHLY, CDR2 FYNNEI. The CDR3 sequence is CASSDGFVSDTQYF. CDR3 nucleotide sequence: TGTGCCAGCAGTGACGGGTTCGTTTCAGATACGCAGTATTTT.

This clonotype was observed many times. The chain is built from TRBV27 and TRBJ2-3; the D is unclear. V lost 1 base and J 7 bases, leaving 21 bases between the germline ends. Germline loops: CDR1 MNHEY, CDR2 SMNVEV (reference sequence). The CDR3 is made up of 17 amino acids. CDR3 loop: CASSLFPPAFSQNTQYF. As DNA, the CDR3 is TGTGCCAGCAGTTTATTTCCCCCAGCCTTCTCACAGAATACGCAGTATTTT.

Many counts were recorded for this clonotype. CDR3: CATSDETGGKETQYF. The CDR3 nucleotides are TGTGCCACCAGTGACGAGACAGGGGGTAAAGAGACCCAGTACTTC. The J gene is TRBJ2-5, the V gene TRBV24-1; 9 nucleotides line up with TRBD1. The germline V gene has CDR1 KGHDR and CDR2 SFDVKD. V lost 4 bases to trimming and J lost 3 bases; unmatched junction nucleotides: 5. The length of the CDR3 is 15 residues.

The chain joins TRBV5-4 to TRBJ2-5; 12 bases are shared with TRBD2. Looked up from germline, CDR1 is SGHNT and CDR2 is YYREEE (reference sequence). The CDR3 consists of 14 residues. Trimming at V came to 10 bases and at J to 2 bases, leaving 6 bases not matched to a gene. The CDR3 sequence: CAGMTSGGQETQYF. In DNA form, the CDR3 reads TGTGCCGGGATGACTAGCGGGGGTCAAGAGACCCAGTACTTC.

This clonotype was detected many times. This chain connects TRBV18 to TRBJ2-7, with 14 positions matching TRBD2. V lost 6 bases and J lost 5; bases outside the gene matches: 6. CDR1 is KGHSH and CDR2 is LQKENI in the germline V gene. The CDR3 runs 15 residues. This CDR3 reads CASSAGLAGVDEQYF. CDR3 nucleotide sequence: TGTGCCAGCTCGGCGGGACTAGCGGGAGTCGACGAGCAGTACTTC.

The V call is TRBV7-2, the J call TRBJ2-2; 9 bases match TRBD1. J was trimmed by 7 bases and V by 5 bases; bases with no gene match: 11. CDR3 size: 16 residues. From germline, CDR1 is SGHTA and CDR2 FQGNSA. For the CDR3, the DNA is TGTGCCAGCAGCCCGTTTACAGGGGGCGGAGGCGGGGAGCTGTTTTTT. This sequence encodes CASSPFTGGGGGELFF.

As regards this clonotype: A much larger clone differs by one base, so this may be a read error. V usage is TRBV4-2 and J usage is TRBJ1-5; 9 positions match TRBD1. This CDR3 contains 14 residues. CDR1 is LGHNA and CDR2 is YNFKEQ in the germline V gene. The CDR3 coding sequence is TGTGCCGGCAGCCGGGACAGGGCCGGCCAGCCCCAGCATTTT. Protein sequence: CAGSRDRAGQPQHF.

This clonotype has at least ten counts. The V and J genes are TRBV7-2 and TRBJ2-3; D perhaps matches TRBD2 (6 bases). V was pared by 2 bases and J by 0 bases, with 12 bases between. CDR3 length: 16 amino acids. CDR1 is SGHTA and CDR2 is FQGNSA in the germline V gene. The CDR3 protein is CASSLMPAGSTDTQYF. CDR3 in DNA: TGTGCCAGCAGCTTAATGCCCGCGGGGAGCACAGATACGCAGTATTTT.

This clonotype has just a few counts. The V gene is TRBV3-1, the J gene TRBJ2-2, with 7 bases identical to TRBD1. Trimming at V came to 4 bases and at J to 10 bases, leaving 12 bases not matched to a gene. The CDR3 sequence is 15 residues long. CDR1 and CDR2 from the germline V gene are LGHDT and YNNKEL (reference sequence). In DNA, the CDR3 is TGTGCCAGCAGCCCGATTGGACAGGTAGCCGAGGAGCTGTTTTTT. Residues: CASSPIGQVAEELFF.

The gene calls are TRBV7-6 and TRBJ2-7; TRBD1 might be the D (8 bases). Per the germline V gene, CDR1 is SGHVS and CDR2 is FNYEAQ. V lost 4 bases and J lost 4, with 14 bases in between. The CDR3 loop spans 14 amino acids. The CDR3 loop is CASSSGQGGYEQYF. The CDR3, as DNA: TGTGCCAGCAGCTCCGGACAGGGAGGGTACGAGCAGTACTTC.

The chain uses TRBV6-5 and TRBJ2-6, with D possibly TRBD1 on 5 matching bases. Germline assignment: CDR1 MNHEY and CDR2 SVGAGI. V dropped 3 bases and J dropped 4 bases, with 10 bases sitting between them. There are 15 residues in the CDR3. The CDR3 sequence: CASSYAGSGANVLTF. CDR3 DNA sequence: TGTGCCAGCAGTTATGCAGGGTCGGGGGCCAACGTCCTGACTTTC.

For this clonotype: A much larger clone lies a single base off, so this may be a read error. The conserved phenylalanine or tryptophan normally closing the CDR3 is absent here, so this likely arose from a read error. This chain uses TRBV7-2 with TRBJ2-3; 14 bases align to TRBD2. The CDR3 has 14 residues. V lost 5 bases, J lost 10 bases, and 5 bases stayed unmatched. The V gene's germline CDR1 is SGHTA and CDR2 FQGNSA. In DNA, the CDR3 is TGTGCCAGCAGCGCGATGACTAGCGGGAGGGCGCAGTATTCT. It translates to CASSAMTSGRAQYS.